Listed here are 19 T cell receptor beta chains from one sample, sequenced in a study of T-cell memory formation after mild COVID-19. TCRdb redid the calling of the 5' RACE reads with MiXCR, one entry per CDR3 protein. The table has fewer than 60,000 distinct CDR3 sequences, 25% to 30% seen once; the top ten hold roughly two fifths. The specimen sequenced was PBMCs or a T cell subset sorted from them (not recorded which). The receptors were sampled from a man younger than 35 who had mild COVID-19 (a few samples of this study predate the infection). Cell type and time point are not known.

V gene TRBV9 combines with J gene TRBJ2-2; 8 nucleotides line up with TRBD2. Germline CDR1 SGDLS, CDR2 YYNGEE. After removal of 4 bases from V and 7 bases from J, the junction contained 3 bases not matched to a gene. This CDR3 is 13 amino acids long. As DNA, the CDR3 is TGTGCCAGCAGCCCGGCGGGGGGCGGGGAGCTGTTTTTT. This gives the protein CASSPAGGGELFF.

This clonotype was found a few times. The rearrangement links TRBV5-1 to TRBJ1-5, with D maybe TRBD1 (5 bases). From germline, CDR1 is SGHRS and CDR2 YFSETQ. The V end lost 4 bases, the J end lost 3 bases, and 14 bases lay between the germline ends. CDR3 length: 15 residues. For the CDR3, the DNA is TGCGCCAGCAGCCGGGGCACAGGCCTCAATCAGCCCCAGCATTTT. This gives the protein CASSRGTGLNQPQHF.

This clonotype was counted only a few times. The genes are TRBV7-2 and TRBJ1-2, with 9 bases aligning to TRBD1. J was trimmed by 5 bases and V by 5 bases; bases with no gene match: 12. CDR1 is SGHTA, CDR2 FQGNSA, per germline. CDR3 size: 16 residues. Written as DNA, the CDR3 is TGTGCCAGCAGCCCAGCCGGGACAGGGAAGAGGTATGGCTACACCTTC. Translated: CASSPAGTGKRYGYTF.

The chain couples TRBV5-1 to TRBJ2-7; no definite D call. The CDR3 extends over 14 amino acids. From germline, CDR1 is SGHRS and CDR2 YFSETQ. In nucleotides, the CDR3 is TGCGCCAGCAGCTTGGCGTCAGGCTCCTACGAGCAGTACGTA. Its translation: CASSLASGSYEQYV.

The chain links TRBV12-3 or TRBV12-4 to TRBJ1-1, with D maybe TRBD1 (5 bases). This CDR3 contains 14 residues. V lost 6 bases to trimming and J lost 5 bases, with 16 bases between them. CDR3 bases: TGTGCCAGCAGCCCCGCTCGGGGACTAACTGAAGCTTTCTTT. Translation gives CASSPARGLTEAFF.

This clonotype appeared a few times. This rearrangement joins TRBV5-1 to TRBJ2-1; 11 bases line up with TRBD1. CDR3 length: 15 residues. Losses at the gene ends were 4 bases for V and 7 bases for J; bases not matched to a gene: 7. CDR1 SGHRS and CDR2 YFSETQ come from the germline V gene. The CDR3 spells CASSTGQGARNEQFF. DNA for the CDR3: TGCGCCAGCAGCACTGGACAGGGGGCGCGGAATGAGCAGTTCTTC.

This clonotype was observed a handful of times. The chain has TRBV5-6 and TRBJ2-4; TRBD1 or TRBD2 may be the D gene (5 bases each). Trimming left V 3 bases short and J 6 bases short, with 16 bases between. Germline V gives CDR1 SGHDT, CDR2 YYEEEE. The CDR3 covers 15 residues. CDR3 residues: CASSSGTVSGNIQYF. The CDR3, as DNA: TGTGCCAGCAGCTCGGGGACGGTCTCGGGAAACATTCAGTACTTC.

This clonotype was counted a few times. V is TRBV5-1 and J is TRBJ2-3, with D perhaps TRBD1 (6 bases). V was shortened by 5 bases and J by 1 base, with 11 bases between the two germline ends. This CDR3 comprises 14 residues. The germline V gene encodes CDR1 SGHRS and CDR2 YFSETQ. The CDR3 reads CASSSGTRTDTQYF. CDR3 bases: TGCGCCAGCAGTTCCGGGACACGCACAGATACGCAGTATTTT.

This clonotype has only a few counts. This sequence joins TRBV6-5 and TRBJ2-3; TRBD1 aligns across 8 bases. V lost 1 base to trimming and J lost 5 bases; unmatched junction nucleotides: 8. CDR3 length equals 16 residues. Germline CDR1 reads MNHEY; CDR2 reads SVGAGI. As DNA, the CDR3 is TGTGCCAGCAGTTACTTGGGGACAGGAAAAAGAGATACGCAGTATTTT. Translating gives CASSYLGTGKRDTQYF.

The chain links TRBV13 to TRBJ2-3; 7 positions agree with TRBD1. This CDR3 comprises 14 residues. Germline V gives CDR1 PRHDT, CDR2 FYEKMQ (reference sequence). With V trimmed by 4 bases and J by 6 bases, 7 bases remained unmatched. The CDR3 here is CASSSGGQADTQYF. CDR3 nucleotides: TGTGCCAGCAGCTCAGGAGGACAGGCCGATACGCAGTATTTT.

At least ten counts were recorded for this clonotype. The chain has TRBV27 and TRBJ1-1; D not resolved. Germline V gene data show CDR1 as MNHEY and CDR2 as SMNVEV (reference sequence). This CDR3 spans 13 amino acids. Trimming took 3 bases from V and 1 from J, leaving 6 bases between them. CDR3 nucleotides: TGTGCCAGCAGTTTGATGTCGAACACTGAAGCTTTCTTT. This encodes CASSLMSNTEAFF.

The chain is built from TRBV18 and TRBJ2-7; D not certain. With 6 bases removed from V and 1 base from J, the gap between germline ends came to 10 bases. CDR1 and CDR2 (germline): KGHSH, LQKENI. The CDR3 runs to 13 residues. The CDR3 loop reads CASSLMGSYEQYV. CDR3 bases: TGTGCCAGCTCCCTCATGGGTTCCTACGAGCAGTACGTC.

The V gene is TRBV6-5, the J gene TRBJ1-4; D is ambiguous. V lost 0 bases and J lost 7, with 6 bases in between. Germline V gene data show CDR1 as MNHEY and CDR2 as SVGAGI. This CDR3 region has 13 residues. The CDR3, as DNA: TGTGCCAGCAGTTACTCGGCGAGTGAAAAACTGTTTTTT. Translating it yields CASSYSASEKLFF.

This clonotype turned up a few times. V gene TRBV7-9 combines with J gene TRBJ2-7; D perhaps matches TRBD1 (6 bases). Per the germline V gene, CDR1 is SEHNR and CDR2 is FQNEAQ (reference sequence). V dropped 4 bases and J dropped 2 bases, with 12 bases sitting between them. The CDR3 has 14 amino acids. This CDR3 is CASSSTGRPYEQYF. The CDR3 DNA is TGTGCCAGCAGCTCCACAGGGCGCCCCTACGAGCAGTACTTC.

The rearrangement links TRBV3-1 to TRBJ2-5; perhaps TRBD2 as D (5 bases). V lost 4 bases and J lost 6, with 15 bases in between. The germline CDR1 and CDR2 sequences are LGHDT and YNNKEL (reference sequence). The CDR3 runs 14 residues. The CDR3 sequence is CASSPPTSAQTQYF. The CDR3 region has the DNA TGTGCCAGCAGCCCCCCAACTAGTGCGCAGACCCAGTACTTC.

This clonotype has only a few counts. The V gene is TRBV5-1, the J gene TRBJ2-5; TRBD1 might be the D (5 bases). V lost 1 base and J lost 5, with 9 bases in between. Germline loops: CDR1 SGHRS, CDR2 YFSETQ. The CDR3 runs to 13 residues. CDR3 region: CASSLPGQETQYF. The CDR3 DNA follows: TGCGCCAGCAGCTTGCCAGGGCAGGAGACCCAGTACTTC.

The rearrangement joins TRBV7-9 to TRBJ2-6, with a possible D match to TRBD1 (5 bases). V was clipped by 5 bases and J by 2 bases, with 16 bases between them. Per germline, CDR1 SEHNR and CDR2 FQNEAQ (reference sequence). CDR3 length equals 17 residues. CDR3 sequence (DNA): TGTGCCAGCAGCCCCTCCCGCGCAGGGACTGGGGCCAACGTCCTGACTTTC. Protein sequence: CASSPSRAGTGANVLTF. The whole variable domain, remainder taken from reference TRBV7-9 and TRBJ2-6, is DTGVSQNPRHKITKRGQNVTFRCDPISEHNRLYWYRQTLGQGPEFLTYFQNEAQLEKSRLLSDRFSAERPKGSFSTLEIQRTEQGDSAMYLCASSPSRAGTGANVLTFGAGSRLTVL.

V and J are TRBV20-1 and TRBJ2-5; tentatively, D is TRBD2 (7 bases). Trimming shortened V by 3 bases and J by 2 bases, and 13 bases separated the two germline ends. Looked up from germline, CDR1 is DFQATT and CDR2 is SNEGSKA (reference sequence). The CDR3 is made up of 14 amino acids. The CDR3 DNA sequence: TGCAGTGCTAGGGCGGGGGCGCTACAAGAGACCCAGTACTTC. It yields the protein CSARAGALQETQYF.

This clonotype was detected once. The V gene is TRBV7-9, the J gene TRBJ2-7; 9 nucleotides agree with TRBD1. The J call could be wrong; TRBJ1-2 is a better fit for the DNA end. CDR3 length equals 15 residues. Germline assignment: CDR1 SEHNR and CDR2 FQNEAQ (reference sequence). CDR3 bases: TGTGCCAGCAGCTCTCACAGGGGGCGTAACTATGGCTACACCTTC. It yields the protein CASSSHRGRNYGYTF.